This T cell receptor (beta chain) emerged from a study of blood T cell repertoires in COVID-19. Background on the study: Material from acute and convalescent COVID-19 was sourced from the United States, Italy and Spain. T cells, B-cell-depleted T cells, or PBMCs provided the cDNA or gDNA that served as material.

This CDR3 comprises 13 residues. Germline V lookup: CDR1 SQVTM, CDR2 ANQGSEA. Trimming took 4 bases from V and 3 from J, leaving 12 bases between them. Authors' methods: Cell counts per sample came from amplifying reference gene primers. Sequenced by immunoSEQ multiplex PCR; TCRdb stores in-frame clones only, minus some. That table furnishes V, J and clone size, whereas the DNA furnished D and trimming. The data hold about 200,000 clones, with around 80% observed a single time. The rearrangement joins TRBV29-1 to TRBJ1-2, with D possibly TRBD1 on 5 matching bases. The sample consisted of peripheral blood. The clonotype comes from an elderly woman with acute or convalescent COVID-19. CDR3 region: CSVGTGLDYGYTF. CDR3 sequence (DNA): TGCAGCGTTGGAACAGGATTGGACTATGGCTACACCTTC.